This T cell receptor (beta chain) was obtained from a study of blood T cell repertoires in COVID-19. J lost 4 bases, V lost 6 bases, and 10 bases had no gene match. This CDR3 contains 16 residues. From germline, CDR1 is LNHDA and CDR2 SQIVND (reference sequence). TCRdb keeps only in-frame clones here, not all; method: immunoSEQ multiplex PCR. Of over 200,000 clones listed, 85% to 90% are singletons. Sequencing input: peripheral blood. The genes are TRBV19 and TRBJ1-2; 11 bases fit TRBD1. This TCR was recovered from a woman aged 40 to 49 who had recovered from COVID-19. CDR3 nucleotides: TGTGCCAGTAGGGAAGGGACAGGGGGTGCCCTCTATGGCTACACCTTC. Translating gives CASREGTGGALYGYTF.